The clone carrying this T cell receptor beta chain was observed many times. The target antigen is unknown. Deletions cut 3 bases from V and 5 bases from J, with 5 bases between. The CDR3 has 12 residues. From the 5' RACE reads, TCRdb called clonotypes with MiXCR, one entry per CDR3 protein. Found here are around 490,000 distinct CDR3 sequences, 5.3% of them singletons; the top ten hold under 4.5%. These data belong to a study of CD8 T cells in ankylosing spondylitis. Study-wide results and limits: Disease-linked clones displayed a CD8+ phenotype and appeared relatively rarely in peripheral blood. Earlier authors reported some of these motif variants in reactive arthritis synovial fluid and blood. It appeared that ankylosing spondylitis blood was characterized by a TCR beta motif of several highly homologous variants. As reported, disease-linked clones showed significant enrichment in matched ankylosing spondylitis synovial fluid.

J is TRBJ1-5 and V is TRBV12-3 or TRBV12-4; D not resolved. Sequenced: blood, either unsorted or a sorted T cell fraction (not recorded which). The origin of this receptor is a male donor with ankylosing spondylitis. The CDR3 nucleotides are TGTGCCAGCAGTTTTCTGGATCAGCCCCAGCATTTT. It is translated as CASSFLDQPQHF.